The present T cell receptor beta chain was sequenced within a study of regulatory T cells in long-lasting Graves disease. Findings of the study overall: The persistent group shared 2,700 or so public clonotypes, more than the approximately 970 shared by new patients.

Sample time point: newly diagnosed GD, antithyroid drugs for less than 3 months. The TCR library was made from RNA extracted from PBMCs. Graves' disease diagnosis relied on American Thyroid Association guidelines. Trimming removed 3 bases from V and 3 bases from J; junction bases left unmatched: 13. This CDR3 comprises 18 residues. This clonotype was recorded many times. Its antigen remains unknown. Researchers made TCR beta libraries by using iRepertoire HTBI primers and running Arm-PCR on CDR3 regions. TCRdb used MiXCR to reprocess the multiplex PCR reads, holding one entry per CDR3 protein. This sample has approximately 310,000 distinct CDR3 sequences; about 20% occur once, and the top ten carry roughly 40%.

This sequence originates from a female donor with Graves disease. V is TRBV12-3 or TRBV12-4 and J is TRBJ2-2; TRBD2 aligns across 7 bases. This specimen consisted of peripheral blood mononuclear cells (PBMCs), obtained at new diagnosis, from a patient treated with antithyroid drugs. The CDR3 protein is CASSFWLGGTADTGELFF. The CDR3 region has the DNA TGTGCCAGCAGTTTCTGGTTGGGGGGGACGGCAGACACCGGGGAGCTGTTTTTT.